These T cell receptor beta chains were read from a single sample in a study of T cell responses to AZD1222 COVID-19 vaccine. Using immunoSEQ multiplex PCR, the repertoire was profiled, and TCRdb retains in-frame clones only, with some absent. The repertoire holds 150,000 to 200,000 clones, with approximately 89% as singletons. Source: peripheral blood, taken 28 days after the second AZD1222 dose. The receptors stem from an adult who received the AZD1222 COVID-19 vaccine. Each CDR3 is given without its conserved first and last residue. Rows give clone size only sometimes, using once, few, many, or a class for an expanded clone.

v_gene	j_gene	abundance	CDR3aa
TRBV7-6	TRBJ1-4	NA	ASSLAPGQSNEKLF
TRBV11-2	TRBJ2-2	NA	ASSLAGFTGELF
TRBV9	TRBJ2-1	NA	ASSPRSGGSSYNEQF
TRBV9	TRBJ2-7	NA	ASSVAAEDSYEQY
TRBV11-1	TRBJ2-7	once	ASSLIGQDPYEQY
TRBV4-3	TRBJ1-5	NA	ASSQDRIPSNQPQH
TRBV7-6	TRBJ2-7	NA	ASSSGHEQY
TRBV7-3	TRBJ2-3	NA	ASSSLPTSDTQY
TRBV10-1	TRBJ2-1	NA	ASSESGNEQF
TRBV7-9	TRBJ1-1	NA	ASSLIGRGSTEAF
TRBV6-5	TRBJ1-5	NA	ASRPGTGGHQPQH
TRBV27	TRBJ2-6	few	ASSTNRAPGANVLT
TRBV18	TRBJ2-1	NA	ASSPGNEQF
TRBV18	TRBJ1-6	once	ASSPNVGGRGNSPLH
TRBV7-3	TRBJ1-2	NA	ASSIRPSGGYT
TRBV14	TRBJ1-4	NA	ASSQNRQGREKLF
TRBV13	TRBJ1-6	NA	ASSLGLPSSYNSPLH
TRBV10-3	TRBJ1-1	NA	AIRGEDTEAF
TRBV4-2	TRBJ1-5	NA	ASSQSPLSNQPQH
TRBV2	TRBJ2-2	NA	ASSEWREYTGELF
TRBV6-1	TRBJ2-1	few	ASSGPAGGAGNEQF
TRBV3-1/TRBV3-2	TRBJ2-3	NA	ASADPDAHTQY
TRBV2	TRBJ2-3	NA	ASSGSAQGNTQY
TRBV4-1	TRBJ1-2	NA	ASSLDSDPGYGYT
TRBV10-3	TRBJ2-1	NA	AISESARQAYNEQF
TRBV9	TRBJ1-4	NA	ASSPYVATNEKLF
TRBV5-6	TRBJ1-5	once	ASSLSGSPFQNQPQH
TRBV19	TRBJ1-2	NA	ASTPSGTGNYGYT
TRBV6-4	TRBJ1-6	NA	ASSDTPSGNSPLH
TRBV19	TRBJ2-7	NA	ASSILGDSAQPYEQY
TRBV6-5	TRBJ1-1	NA	ASFRTGQDTEAF